This TCR beta chain is drawn from a study of blood T cell repertoires in COVID-19. Germline CDR1 reads LNHDA; CDR2 reads SQIVND (reference sequence). Trimming left V 6 bases short and J 7 bases short, with 18 bases between. CDR3 length: 15 amino acids. Produced via immunoSEQ multiplex PCR; TCRdb's table is partial and in-frame only. The repertoire has about 170,000 clones, about 85% of them found once; the top ten carry roughly 1.1%. This TCR derives from a man aged 55 to 69 who had recovered from COVID-19. The sequenced sample was peripheral blood. V gene TRBV19 combines with J gene TRBJ1-4, with D possibly TRBD1 on 5 matching bases. This CDR3 is CASSRGTAGFEKLFF. CDR3 nucleotides: TGTGCCAGTAGCCGCGGGACCGCGGGATTTGAAAAACTGTTTTTT.